The T cell receptor (beta chain) described here comes from a study of T cell responses to AZD1222 COVID-19 vaccine. Measured with immunoSEQ multiplex PCR; TCRdb has only the in-frame clones, and not every one. This sample has 150,000 to 200,000 clones, with just over 90% found just once. Findings and limits, study-wide: Baseline seropositivity characterized only six AZD1222 recipients. Among the donors, most were white British and more were female, and clonal diversity was possibly underestimated.

A word on this clone: Its antigen is still unknown.

Recipients boosted at about 4 weeks or about 12 weeks are pooled. Germline V gene data show CDR1 as KGHSH and CDR2 as LQKENI. CDR3 length equals 18 residues. The J segment lost 5 bases and the V segment lost 2 bases, leaving 12 bases of the junction unmatched. The sequence came from an adult who received the AZD1222 COVID-19 vaccine. The rearrangement uses TRBV18 and TRBJ1-6, with 7 nucleotides matching TRBD1. Material: peripheral blood, obtained 28 days after the second AZD1222 dose. As DNA, the CDR3 is TGTGCCAGCTCACCAACGGTGGGGGGACAGTCCAATAATTCACCCCTCCACTTT. Translating it yields CASSPTVGGQSNNSPLHF.